This is a list of T cell receptor beta chains from one sample in a study of cytomegalovirus exposure and HLA in healthy donors. Repertoires were generated with immunoSEQ multiplex PCR, while TCRdb's copy carries only in-frame clones and drops some. This sample yields under 150,000 clones, of which 78% are seen a single time; 6.3% belongs to the top ten. The material sequenced was PBMCs. The receptor set was obtained from a woman aged 40 to 50 in good health and CMV-seronegative. The CDR3 runs from the conserved cysteine through the conserved F or W. D genes are given only for firm matches. Clone size is stated in some rows and not others, as once, few, many or a class when expanded.

v_call	d_call	j_call	clone_size	cdr3_nt	cdr3_aa
TRBV7-2	NA	TRBJ1-2	NA	TGTGCCAGCAGCTTAGTTTTATATGGCTACACCTTC	CASSLVLYGYTF
TRBV5-6	TRBD1	TRBJ1-5	NA	TGTGCCAGCAGCCCATGGACAGGGCAGAATCAGCCCCAGCATTTT	CASSPWTGQNQPQHF
TRBV10-3	NA	TRBJ1-1	few	TGTGCCATCAGTGGTAGAGCTACGAACACTGAAGCTTTCTTT	CAISGRATNTEAFF
TRBV28	TRBD1	TRBJ1-1	NA	TGTGCCAGCCGACAGGGGAACGGGGAAGCTTTCTTT	CASRQGNGEAFF
TRBV6-5	NA	TRBJ2-3	once	TGTGCCAGCAGTTACAACCGGGGAGATACGCAGTATTTT	CASSYNRGDTQYF
TRBV19	NA	TRBJ2-1	NA	TGTGCCAGTAGTATAGAAGGGGGGGCCTTCTACAATGAGCAGTTCTTC	CASSIEGGAFYNEQFF
TRBV11-2	NA	TRBJ2-5	NA	TGTGCCAGCAGCTACGGGGTGACCCAGTACTTC	CASSYGVTQYF
TRBV7-2	TRBD2	TRBJ2-7	NA	TGTGCCAGCAGCTTGACTAGCGGCTCCTACGAGCAGTACTTC	CASSLTSGSYEQYF
TRBV10-2	TRBD2	TRBJ2-3	NA	TGCGCCAGCTCTAGCGGGAGGTGGACAGATACGCAGTATTTT	CASSSGRWTDTQYF
TRBV4-2	TRBD1	TRBJ1-5	few	TGTGCCAGCAGCCAAGATCTGTGGGACAGCACTCAGCCCCAGCATTTT	CASSQDLWDSTQPQHF
TRBV5-1	NA	TRBJ1-1	NA	TGCGCCAGCAGCTTGGTAAGCGGGGGCACTGAAGCTTTCTTT	CASSLVSGGTEAFF
TRBV6-1	TRBD2	TRBJ2-7	NA	TGTGCCAGCAGCCCCCGGGTAGCGGGGCCCTACGAGCAGTACTTC	CASSPRVAGPYEQYF
TRBV19	NA	TRBJ2-7	NA	TGTGCCAGTAGTATGGTGGGAGGTGGCTACGAGCAGTACTTC	CASSMVGGGYEQYF
TRBV5-1	TRBD2	TRBJ2-2	once	TGCGCCAGCAGCAGTGGGATCACTAGCGGGACGAACACCGGGGAGCTGTTTTTT	CASSSGITSGTNTGELFF
TRBV5-8	NA	TRBJ2-1	NA	TGTGCCAGCAGCTTGGTTCGAGCGGTTGAGCAGTTCTTC	CASSLVRAVEQFF
TRBV11-1	NA	TRBJ1-4	NA	TGTGCCAGCAGCTTTTCGCAGGGCGAAAAACTGTTTTTT	CASSFSQGEKLFF
TRBV7-9	TRBD2	TRBJ2-7	once	TGTGCCAGCAGAATGGGGGGGTACGAGCAGTACTTC	CASRMGGYEQYF
TRBV19	NA	TRBJ1-2	NA	TGTGCCAGTAGCCAGGGCCAAGGCTACACCTTC	CASSQGQGYTF
TRBV19	NA	TRBJ2-2	NA	TGTGCCAGTGGGCAGACGACGAACACCGGGGAGCTGTTTTTT	CASGQTTNTGELFF
TRBV4-2	TRBD1	TRBJ1-4	NA	TGTGCCAGCAGCCCCGGGACAGGGTCCGGAACTAATGAAAAACTGTTTTTT	CASSPGTGSGTNEKLFF
TRBV18	NA	TRBJ2-7	NA	TGTGCCAGCTCACTAGCGAGAGGGGGGGAACAGTACTTC	CASSLARGGEQYF
TRBV5-4	NA	TRBJ2-6	NA	TGTGCCAGCAGCTCCAGGGCTGCTGGGGCCAACGTCCTGACTTTC	CASSSRAAGANVLTF
TRBV5-1	NA	TRBJ2-3	NA	TGCGCCAGCAGCCTTAGCTCCTTAATAACAGGAGATACGCAGTATTTT	CASSLSSLITGDTQYF
TRBV27	NA	TRBJ2-7	NA	TGTGCCAGCAGTAGGAGTCTCTCCTACGAGCAGTACTTC	CASSRSLSYEQYF